These 16 T cell receptor beta chains originate from one sample sequenced in a study of cytomegalovirus exposure and HLA in healthy donors. Primers: 60 Vbeta forward and 13 Jbeta reverse. Method: immunoSEQ multiplex PCR; TCRdb's copy keeps in-frame clones and lacks some. The sample shows about 140,000 clones, roughly 80% of them seen only once. Material for sequencing was PBMCs. Source of these receptors: a man aged 40-49 years in good health and CMV-seronegative.

This sequence joins TRBV6-4 and TRBJ2-3; 7 bases agree with TRBD2. J was trimmed by 6 bases and V by 2 bases; bases with no gene match: 11. The CDR3 is 16 amino acids. Germline V gene data show CDR1 as MRHNA and CDR2 as SNTAGT. CDR3 amino acids: CASSDGLGLSADTQYF. The DNA of the CDR3 is TGTGCCAGCAGTGACGGACTAGGTCTTTCCGCGGATACGCAGTATTTT.

This sequence joins TRBV5-1 and TRBJ1-1, with TRBD1 as a possible D gene (6 bases). Germline assignment: CDR1 SGHRS and CDR2 YFSETQ. Trimming cost V 2 bases and J 0 bases, with 11 bases left between them. CDR3 size: 15 residues. CDR3 coding DNA: TGCGCCAGCAGCTTTTCTGGACAGATGAACACTGAAGCTTTCTTT. This gives the protein CASSFSGQMNTEAFF. Supplemented by reference TRBV5-1 and TRBJ1-1, the full variable domain reads KAGVTQTPRYLIKTRGQQVTLSCSPISGHRSVSWYQQTPGQGLQFLFEYFSETQRNKGNFPGRFSGRQFSNSRSEMNVSTLELGDSALYLCASSFSGQMNTEAFFGQGTRLTVV.

V usage is TRBV6-5 and J usage is TRBJ2-2; D perhaps matches TRBD1 (5 bases). V lost 5 bases and J 8 bases, leaving 15 bases between the germline ends. There are 14 residues in the CDR3. Germline V gives CDR1 MNHEY, CDR2 SVGAGI. CDR3 sequence (DNA): TGTGCCAGCAGTCCTAGGACAATATCGGGGGAGCTGTTTTTT. It encodes CASSPRTISGELFF.

This clone was found a few times. The chain joins TRBV9 to TRBJ1-4; the match to TRBD1 covers 7 bases. The V segment lost 4 bases and the J segment 5 bases; nucleotides outside the gene matches: 8. This CDR3 has 15 amino acids. Germline V lookup: CDR1 SGDLS, CDR2 YYNGEE. The CDR3, as DNA: TGTGCCAGCAGCATAACAGGGGCTAGGAATGAAAAACTGTTTTTT. This gives the protein CASSITGARNEKLFF.

The chain uses TRBV7-8 and TRBJ1-5, with 9 bases matching TRBD1. In germline, CDR1 is SGHVS, CDR2 FQNEAQ. J was trimmed by 2 bases and V by 5 bases; bases with no gene match: 4. CDR3 length: 15 amino acids. The CDR3, as DNA: TGTGCCAGCAGCGCCCGGACAGGGGGCAATCAGCCCCAGCATTTT. It yields the protein CASSARTGGNQPQHF.

The chain links TRBV6-6 to TRBJ1-2; no definite D call. Trimming cost V 0 bases and J 8 bases, with 10 bases left between them. This CDR3 has 13 residues. Germline CDR1 MNHNY, CDR2 SVGAGI (reference sequence). This CDR3 is CASSYSLREGYTF. For the CDR3, the DNA is TGTGCCAGCAGTTACTCTTTAAGAGAGGGCTACACCTTC.

CDR3 residues: CASSPVRGAPSTDTQYF. CDR3 bases: TGTGCCAGCAGCCCCGTTCGTGGGGCACCTAGCACAGATACGCAGTATTTT. The gene calls are TRBV7-9 and TRBJ2-3, with a possible D match to TRBD1 (5 bases). From germline, CDR1 is SEHNR and CDR2 FQNEAQ (reference sequence). The CDR3 is made up of 17 amino acids. Trimming took 5 bases from V and 0 from J, leaving 18 bases between them.

The genes are TRBV6-5 and TRBJ1-5; no clear D gene. The CDR3 is 16 residues long. Looked up from germline, CDR1 is MNHEY and CDR2 is SVGAGI. Trimming left V 1 base short and J 1 base short, with 11 bases between. DNA for the CDR3: TGTGCCAGCAGTTACTTGCCAGCGAGAAGCAATCAGCCCCAGCATTTT. It is translated as CASSYLPARSNQPQHF.

The J gene is TRBJ1-1, the V gene TRBV5-6, with D unresolved. CDR3 size: 16 residues. Trimming removed 4 bases at V and 0 bases at J, with 16 bases between. CDR1 and CDR2 (germline): SGHDT, YYEEEE. CDR3 in amino acids: CASSPGGRVMNTEAFF. Here the CDR3 DNA reads TGTGCCAGCAGCCCAGGAGGCCGCGTCATGAACACTGAAGCTTTCTTT.

This clone appeared a single time. This chain uses TRBV6-5 with TRBJ2-1; 8 bases map to TRBD1. The CDR3 covers 14 residues. V was clipped by 6 bases and J by 4 bases; unmatched bases: 5. Looked up from germline, CDR1 is MNHEY and CDR2 is SVGAGI. The CDR3 DNA reads as TGTGCCAGCAGCTGGGGACAGGCTTACAATGAGCAGTTCTTC. Protein sequence: CASSWGQAYNEQFF.

This clone came up a few times. This chain connects TRBV11-3 to TRBJ1-1; D remains unclear. Germline V gives CDR1 SGHNT, CDR2 YENEEA. This CDR3 comprises 15 residues. V shed 6 bases and J shed 0 bases, with 14 bases lying between them. The CDR3 sequence: CASSYLPDLNTEAFF. CDR3 sequence (DNA): TGTGCCAGCAGTTACCTCCCAGACTTGAACACTGAAGCTTTCTTT. Full variable domain (missing parts from reference TRBV11-3 and TRBJ1-1): EAGVVQSPRYKIIEKKQPVAFWCNPISGHNTLYWYLQNLGQGPELLIRYENEEAVDDSQLPKDRFSAERLKGVDSTLKIQPAELGDSAVYLCASSYLPDLNTEAFFGQGTRLTVV.

This clone was seen a few times. This chain uses TRBV5-1 with TRBJ1-1; D not certain. Per germline, CDR1 SGHRS and CDR2 YFSETQ. V was trimmed by 5 bases and J by 1 base, leaving 9 bases between them. The CDR3 runs 13 residues. This CDR3 reads CASRQQRNTEAFF. The CDR3 nucleotides are TGCGCCAGCAGGCAACAACGGAACACTGAAGCTTTCTTT.

A few counts support this clone. The chain uses TRBV7-4 and TRBJ2-5; tentatively, D is TRBD2 (7 bases). V lost 2 bases and J lost 4, with 11 bases in between. Germline lookup yields CDR1 SGHVT and CDR2 SQSDAQ. The CDR3 has 14 residues. The CDR3 loop reads CASSLRGAPETQYF. CDR3 nucleotide sequence: TGTGCCAGCAGCTTACGGGGGGCCCCAGAGACCCAGTACTTC.

The CDR3 region is CASSMVSISQETQYF. The CDR3 region has the DNA TGTGCCAGTAGTATGGTTAGCATCTCCCAAGAGACCCAGTACTTC. V and J are TRBV19 and TRBJ2-5; D call uncertain. V lost 3 bases and J 1 base, leaving 12 bases between the germline ends. CDR1 is LNHDA, CDR2 SQIVND, per germline (reference sequence). This CDR3 has 15 amino acids.

The chain has TRBV19 and TRBJ2-5, with 7 bases matching TRBD2. The DNA end is a closer match to TRBJ2-7, so the J assignment may be wrong. Germline CDR1 is LNHDA and CDR2 is SQIVND (reference sequence). This CDR3 has 14 amino acids. The CDR3 region is CASSRLAAAYEQYF. The CDR3 bases are TGTGCCAGTAGTAGGCTAGCGGCTGCCTACGAGCAGTACTTC.

This chain joins TRBV5-4 and TRBJ2-2; TRBD2 is a possible D gene (6 bases). The CDR3 is made up of 14 amino acids. Per germline, CDR1 SGHNT and CDR2 YYREEE (reference sequence). Deletions cut 3 bases from V and 8 bases from J, with 14 bases between. CDR3 sequence (DNA): TGTGCCAGCAGCTCAGGAGGGGAGGTTGGGGAGCTGTTTTTT. Protein sequence: CASSSGGEVGELFF.